Given below is one T cell receptor (beta chain) in context. Other nucleotide sequences from this sample produce the same CDR3. At a deep level, the assay was run. TCRdb keeps only in-frame clones here, not all; method: immunoSEQ multiplex PCR. The data contain around 600,000 clones, roughly 95% of them singletons. These data belong to a study of shared clonotypes between healthy human individuals. For the study at large: Each donor's CD8 memory used one plate, CD8 naive two, each CD4 subset three.

Germline loops: CDR1 MDHEN, CDR2 SYDVKM. Trimming took 3 bases from V and 2 from J, leaving 5 bases between them. The CDR3 consists of 12 residues. Naive CD8 populations comprised CD45RO-negative cells positively selected for CCR7, excluding terminally differentiated effector memory CD45RA+ cells. The chain couples TRBV28 to TRBJ2-7; D is unresolved. The origin of this receptor is a woman aged 30 to 39 in good health. Sequences were obtained from naive CD8+ T cells sorted from blood. Here the CDR3 DNA reads TGTGCCAGCAGTTTTCGCCCCTACGAGCAGTACTTC. Protein sequence: CASSFRPYEQYF.